This T cell receptor beta chain was documented in a study of T cell clonotyping in hematopoietic cell transplantation. Sequenced by immunoSEQ multiplex PCR; TCRdb stores in-frame clones only, minus some. The top ten clones hold roughly a quarter of a sample with 5,200 or so clones, about nine tenths of them seen once. Per germline, CDR1 LGHNA and CDR2 YSLEER. V dropped 0 bases and J dropped 4 bases, with 7 bases sitting between them. The CDR3 consists of 14 residues. The source was peripheral blood mononuclear cells, collected 100 days after allogeneic stem cell transplant. The receptor comes from a male patient aged 70 to 85 who had an allogeneic stem cell transplant from an unrelated donor, so T cells may come from the graft donor. Some clones in this sample may be carry-over from other donors' samples. The chain is built from TRBV4-3 and TRBJ2-1; D is uncertain. CDR3 DNA: TGCGCCAGCAGCCAAGATCCAAGTTACAATGAGCAGTTCTTC. Translation: CASSQDPSYNEQFF.